The T cell receptor (beta chain) under discussion was sequenced for a study of blood T cell repertoires in COVID-19. The method was immunoSEQ multiplex PCR; TCRdb's version includes in-frame clones alone and lacks a portion of them. The sample carries roughly 230,000 clones, 75% to 85% recorded once. V was pared by 3 bases and J by 4 bases, with 12 bases between. The CDR3 consists of 14 residues. Germline assignment: CDR1 LNHDA and CDR2 SQIVND (reference sequence). V gene TRBV19 combines with J gene TRBJ1-2; D is ambiguous. The receptor's source is a woman between 45 and 65 years old with acute or convalescent COVID-19. The sample consisted of peripheral blood. This chain's CDR3 is CASSIEGLAYGYTF. CDR3 bases: TGTGCCAGTAGTATCGAGGGCCTCGCCTATGGCTACACCTTC.